This T cell receptor (beta chain) was captured in a study of CD8+CD57+ T cells in acquired aplastic anemia. Study information: Sorted cells (CD4+ and CD8+) yielded DNA amounts that averaged around 3.1 ug. Healthy donor CD4+ samples were sequenced to a depth that averaged roughly 10 million reads. Study outcomes and limitations: Patient and control CD8+ Simpson's diversity was not significantly different. Researchers report that around 30 CD8+ CDR3 sequences appeared in both patients and controls.

Trimming cost V 5 bases and J 0 bases; bases outside gene matches: 9. CDR3 size: 18 residues. The germline V gene has CDR1 SEHNR and CDR2 FQNEAQ (reference sequence). For CDR3 and TCR beta VDJ profiling, genomic DNA was the template used. TCRdb itself ran the reads through MiXCR, one entry per CDR3 protein. The table records 150,000 or so distinct CDR3 sequences, about 60% of them present only once. In regard to this clonotype: What it recognizes is unknown.

The J gene is TRBJ2-6, the V gene TRBV7-9; 8 nucleotides line up with TRBD2. The sample was sorted CD4+, CD8+, or CD8+CD57+ T cells (not recorded which) from PBMCs. The TCR was taken from a human donor in good health. CDR3 sequence reads: CASSPPTSGGSGANVLTF. The CDR3 nucleotides are TGTGCCAGCAGCCCACCCACTAGCGGCGGCTCTGGGGCCAACGTCCTGACTTTC.